This TCR beta chain was captured in a study of blood T cell repertoires in COVID-19. The overall study: The origin of the acute and convalescent COVID-19 samples was the United States, Italy and Spain.

Germline CDR1 reads MDHEN; CDR2 reads SYDVKM. V shed 3 bases and J shed 0 bases, with 6 bases lying between them. This CDR3 has 14 amino acids. Sequenced by immunoSEQ multiplex PCR; TCRdb stores in-frame clones only, minus some. The sample includes fewer than 100,000 clones, 85% of them seen just once. The V call is TRBV28, the J call TRBJ1-5, with D possibly being TRBD1 (5 bases). This clonotype was obtained from a man aged 50 to 59 with COVID-19, enrolled during active disease. Material for sequencing was peripheral blood. The CDR3: CASSFGGSNQPQHF. The CDR3 bases are TGTGCCAGCAGTTTCGGGGGTAGCAATCAGCCCCAGCATTTT.